Each of the 27 T cell receptor beta chains below was sequenced from the same sample in a study of cytomegalovirus exposure and HLA in healthy donors. A multiplex PCR was run with 60 Vbeta primers and 13 Jbeta primers. Measured with immunoSEQ multiplex PCR; TCRdb has only the in-frame clones, and not every one. The data hold about 260,000 clones, with 84% observed a single time. Specimen: PBMCs. The receptor source for this set is a middle-aged woman in good health and CMV-seropositive.

This chain links TRBV5-1 with TRBJ2-3, with 8 positions matching TRBD2. The V gene's germline CDR1 is SGHRS and CDR2 YFSETQ. The CDR3 runs 16 residues. The trim removed 7 bases at V and 5 bases at J, leaving 15 bases unmatched. CDR3 coding DNA: TGCGCCAGCCAACCTGGTACGGGAGGGCGGGTAGATACGCAGTATTTT. This sequence encodes CASQPGTGGRVDTQYF.

This CDR3 is CASSIGTGSGYTF. The CDR3 DNA follows: TGTGCCAGCAGCATTGGGACAGGGAGTGGCTACACCTTC. This rearrangement joins TRBV11-2 to TRBJ1-2, with 9 positions matching TRBD1. V lost 5 bases to trimming and J lost 7 bases; unmatched junction nucleotides: 5. The CDR3 loop spans 13 amino acids. From germline, CDR1 is SGHAT and CDR2 FQNNGV.

The chain combines TRBV9 with TRBJ2-7; 9 bases are shared with TRBD1. Per germline, CDR1 SGDLS and CDR2 YYNGEE. The CDR3 totals 15 residues. The J segment lost 4 bases and the V segment lost 1 base, leaving 6 bases of the junction unmatched. The CDR3 reads CASSVSQGATYEQYF. The CDR3 DNA reads TGTGCCAGCAGCGTATCACAGGGGGCGACGTACGAGCAGTACTTC.

This rearrangement joins TRBV7-3 to TRBJ1-6; 11 bases are shared with TRBD1. There are 17 residues in the CDR3. Germline V CDR1 and CDR2: SGHTA, FQGTGA. J gave up 6 bases and V 3 bases, and 7 bases lay outside the gene matches. Written as DNA, the CDR3 is TGTGCCAGCAGCTTGCAAGGGACAGGGGGATCTAATTCACCCCTCCACTTT. The encoded protein is CASSLQGTGGSNSPLHF.

This clone came up a few times. The genes are TRBV18 and TRBJ2-3; D call uncertain. Germline V gene lookup returns CDR1 KGHSH and CDR2 LQKENI. V gave up 1 base and J gave up 3 bases, with 5 bases separating them. This CDR3 has 13 amino acids. The CDR3 coding sequence is TGTGCCAGCTCACCACAACTAACAGATACGCAGTATTTT. Residues: CASSPQLTDTQYF.

The CDR3 reads CASSRQGSEDEQYF. The CDR3 coding sequence is TGCGCCAGCAGCCGACAGGGGAGTGAGGACGAGCAGTACTTC. V usage is TRBV5-1 and J usage is TRBJ2-7; 8 bases map to TRBD1. CDR3 length: 14 amino acids. The trim removed 4 bases at V and 5 bases at J, leaving 8 bases unmatched. Germline CDR1 is SGHRS and CDR2 is YFSETQ.

The chain employs TRBV28 and TRBJ2-7; D might be TRBD1 (5 bases). The CDR3 has 14 amino acids. V was trimmed by 5 bases and J by 0 bases, leaving 11 bases between them. In germline, CDR1 is MDHEN, CDR2 SYDVKM. The CDR3 bases are TGTGCCAGCAGTAGCAGGGATAACTCCTACGAGCAGTACTTC. Its protein product is CASSSRDNSYEQYF.

This rearrangement joins TRBV7-6 to TRBJ2-2; 7 bases match TRBD2. Germline-derived CDR1 and CDR2 are SGHVS and FNYEAQ. The trim removed 5 bases at V and 7 bases at J, leaving 10 bases unmatched. The CDR3 is 15 amino acids. CDR3: CASSEEGREYGELFF. The CDR3 DNA is TGTGCCAGCAGCGAAGAAGGGCGGGAGTACGGGGAGCTGTTTTTT. The complete variable domain, with remaining parts taken from reference TRBV7-6 and TRBJ2-2, reads GAGVSQSPRYKVTKRGQDVALRCDPISGHVSLYWYRQALGQGPEFLTYFNYEAQQDKSGLPNDRFSAERPEGSISTLTIQRTEQRDSAMYRCASSEEGREYGELFFGEGSRLTVL.

This chain connects TRBV30 to TRBJ1-2, with D tentatively TRBD1 (6 bases). This CDR3 has 12 amino acids. With 1 base removed from V and 7 bases from J, the gap between germline ends came to 10 bases. Looked up from germline, CDR1 is GTSNPN and CDR2 is SVGIG (reference sequence). CDR3 region: CAWSGRDTGYTF. Written as DNA, the CDR3 is TGTGCCTGGAGTGGCCGGGACACTGGCTACACCTTC.

The chain couples TRBV7-9 to TRBJ1-2, with 9 bases matching TRBD1. Germline V gene sequence: CDR1 SEHNR, CDR2 FQNEAQ (reference sequence). This CDR3 contains 13 residues. Trimming took 1 base from V and 13 from J; bases not matched to a gene: 7. The CDR3 bases are TGTGCCAGCAGCTTAGAGCCGGGACAGGGCATCACCTTC. Translating gives CASSLEPGQGITF.

This clone was observed a single time. The chain couples TRBV29-1 to TRBJ2-5; the match to TRBD2 covers 7 bases. Germline CDR1 reads SQVTM; CDR2 reads ANQGSEA. This CDR3 contains 14 residues. V shed 7 bases, J shed 2 bases, and the junction held 10 bases outside the gene matches. The CDR3 spells CSAKPGGGQETQYF. Here the CDR3 DNA reads TGCAGCGCCAAACCTGGGGGGGGACAAGAGACCCAGTACTTC.

The CDR3: CASSNSGAVGELFF. CDR3 in DNA: TGTGCCAGCAGTAACTCAGGGGCGGTCGGGGAGCTGTTTTTT. The chain is built from TRBV6-1 and TRBJ2-2; tentatively, D is TRBD1 (6 bases). Germline CDR1 is MNHNS and CDR2 is SASEGT. CDR3 length: 14 residues. Trimming removed 5 bases from V and 7 bases from J, with 14 bases in between.

Here the CDR3 DNA reads TGTGCCACCCAAGCGGGAACTTTCGATGAGCAGTTCTTC. Translated, it gives CATQAGTFDEQFF. The chain couples TRBV10-3 to TRBJ2-1; 7 bases match TRBD2. Germline CDR1 reads ENHRY; CDR2 reads SYGVKD. The CDR3 loop spans 13 amino acids. With V trimmed by 10 bases and J by 8 bases, 11 bases remained unmatched.

J is TRBJ2-7 and V is TRBV18; TRBD1 is a possible D gene (5 bases). The CDR3 runs to 14 residues. Germline V gives CDR1 KGHSH, CDR2 LQKENI. Between the trimmed V and J ends, which lost 5 bases and 0 bases, there was a span of 11 bases. The CDR3 loop reads CASSTTVDSYEQYF. The CDR3 region has the DNA TGTGCCAGCTCAACGACAGTGGACTCCTACGAGCAGTACTTC.

The V gene is TRBV27, the J gene TRBJ2-7; TRBD1 is a possible D gene (6 bases). The CDR3 length is 16 residues. CDR1 is MNHEY, CDR2 SMNVEV, per germline (reference sequence). The V end lost 4 bases, the J end lost 3 bases, and 19 bases lay between the germline ends. The CDR3 nucleotides are TGTGCCAGCAGTTACTCCCTCGACAGGTCCCTCTACGAGCAGTACTTC. This sequence encodes CASSYSLDRSLYEQYF.

The rearrangement links TRBV27 to TRBJ1-2, with D possibly being TRBD1 (5 bases). This CDR3 has 13 residues. CDR1 is MNHEY, CDR2 SMNVEV, per germline (reference sequence). V was shortened by 5 bases and J by 7 bases, with 14 bases between the two germline ends. The CDR3 protein is CASSRNRGSGYTF. As DNA, the CDR3 is TGTGCCAGCAGTAGAAATAGGGGTAGTGGCTACACCTTC.

The chain couples TRBV28 to TRBJ1-6, with D tentatively TRBD1 (5 bases). CDR1 is MDHEN and CDR2 is SYDVKM in the germline V gene. The CDR3 contains 13 residues. V was clipped by 8 bases and J by 7 bases, with 12 bases between them. The CDR3 DNA follows: TGTGCCAGCTCCCCGGGGGGGAATTCACCCCTCCACTTT. Residues: CASSPGGNSPLHF.

This rearrangement joins TRBV5-1 to TRBJ1-1, with D possibly being TRBD1 (5 bases). V was cut by 0 bases and J by 5 bases, with 14 bases left in between. Germline V gene data show CDR1 as SGHRS and CDR2 as YFSETQ. The CDR3 contains 15 residues. In DNA, the CDR3 is TGCGCCAGCAGCTTGGTCGGCACAGGCGAAACTGAAGCTTTCTTT. This translates into CASSLVGTGETEAFF.

This clone was counted only a few times. V gene TRBV5-6 combines with J gene TRBJ2-2, with a possible D match to TRBD1 (7 bases). Trimming shortened V by 6 bases and J by 15 bases, and 15 bases separated the two germline ends. The germline V gene encodes CDR1 SGHDT and CDR2 YYEEEE. There are 11 residues in the CDR3. This CDR3 reads CASTSGGPVFF. The CDR3 region has the DNA TGTGCCAGCACCTCAGGGGGGCCGGTGTTTTTT. Complete variable domain (other parts from reference TRBV5-6 and TRBJ2-2): DAGVTQSPTHLIKTRGQQVTLRCSPKSGHDTVSWYQQALGQGPQFIFQYYEEEERQRGNFPDRFSGHQFPNYSSELNVNALLLGDSALYLCASTSGGPVFFGEGSRLTVL.

This chain links TRBV19 with TRBJ2-7; 9 bases map to TRBD2. Looked up from germline, CDR1 is LNHDA and CDR2 is SQIVND (reference sequence). CDR3 length: 16 amino acids. J was trimmed by 3 bases and V by 4 bases; bases with no gene match: 10. The CDR3 DNA reads TGTGCCAGTAGTACCCTAGAAGCGGGAGGTATCTACGAGCAGTACTTC. It is translated as CASSTLEAGGIYEQYF. The full variable domain, with the rest looked up from reference TRBV19 and TRBJ2-7, is DGGITQSPKYLFRKEGQNVTLSCEQNLNHDAMYWYRQDPGQGLRLIYYSQIVNDFQKGDIAEGYSVSREKKESFPLTVTSAQKNPTAFYLCASSTLEAGGIYEQYFGPGTRLTVT.

The V and J genes are TRBV5-6 and TRBJ1-1, with 7 bases identical to TRBD1. This CDR3 is 14 amino acids long. Germline V lookup: CDR1 SGHDT, CDR2 YYEEEE. Trimming cost V 1 base and J 3 bases; bases outside gene matches: 3. CDR3 in amino acids: CASSLNRGDTEAFF. The CDR3 nucleotides read TGTGCCAGCAGCTTGAACAGGGGCGACACTGAAGCTTTCTTT. Supplemented by reference TRBV5-6 and TRBJ1-1, the full variable domain reads DAGVTQSPTHLIKTRGQQVTLRCSPKSGHDTVSWYQQALGQGPQFIFQYYEEEERQRGNFPDRFSGHQFPNYSSELNVNALLLGDSALYLCASSLNRGDTEAFFGQGTRLTVV.

This chain uses TRBV4-3 with TRBJ2-3; possible D gene TRBD1, 5 bases. Between the trimmed V and J ends, which lost 0 bases and 0 bases, there was a span of 13 bases. The CDR3 spans 17 residues. Germline V CDR1 and CDR2: LGHNA, YSLEER. The CDR3 loop is CASSQDLSRVSTDTQYF. CDR3 coding DNA: TGCGCCAGCAGCCAAGATCTTTCCAGGGTGAGCACAGATACGCAGTATTTT.

The genes are TRBV28 and TRBJ2-4; weak D call: TRBD2 (6 bases). Trimming stripped 5 bases from V and 0 bases from J, with 11 bases between. Germline CDR1 and CDR2: MDHEN and SYDVKM. The CDR3 covers 15 residues. Written as DNA, the CDR3 is TGTGCCAGCAGTATCGGGGGAGTAGCCAAAAACATTCAGTACTTC. Translation gives CASSIGGVAKNIQYF.

This chain links TRBV5-6 with TRBJ1-4, with a weak D call TRBD1 (6 bases). This CDR3 has 14 residues. Germline loops: CDR1 SGHDT, CDR2 YYEEEE. V lost 4 bases to trimming and J lost 4 bases, with 11 bases between them. The CDR3 DNA reads as TGTGCCAGCAGCACGGGACACAGTAATGAAAAACTGTTTTTT. It is translated as CASSTGHSNEKLFF.

The chain employs TRBV4-3 and TRBJ1-2; D not resolved. This CDR3 is built from 18 residues. From germline, CDR1 is LGHNA and CDR2 YSLEER. The V and J ends lost 0 bases and 0 bases respectively, with 17 bases between them. The CDR3 loop reads CASSQEGGGWEPNYGYTF. The CDR3 DNA sequence: TGCGCCAGCAGCCAAGAGGGCGGAGGGTGGGAACCTAACTATGGCTACACCTTC.

This chain joins TRBV19 and TRBJ1-5, with 9 positions matching TRBD1. This CDR3 has 16 residues. The V and J ends lost 1 base and 8 bases, in that order; junction bases with no gene match: 9. Germline V gives CDR1 LNHDA, CDR2 SQIVND (reference sequence). CDR3 in amino acids: CASSIGDRVGIKPQHF. DNA of the CDR3: TGTGCCAGTAGTATAGGGGACAGGGTTGGGATCAAGCCCCAGCATTTT.

As regards this clone: Other DNA sequences in this sample translate to the same CDR3. The chain has TRBV9 and TRBJ2-5; the D gene is possibly TRBD1 (5 bases). The length of the CDR3 is 14 residues. Looked up from germline, CDR1 is SGDLS and CDR2 is YYNGEE. With 0 bases removed from V and 5 bases from J, the gap between germline ends came to 11 bases. The CDR3: CASSVGGPGETQYF. CDR3 DNA: TGTGCCAGCAGCGTAGGGGGCCCCGGGGAGACCCAGTACTTC.